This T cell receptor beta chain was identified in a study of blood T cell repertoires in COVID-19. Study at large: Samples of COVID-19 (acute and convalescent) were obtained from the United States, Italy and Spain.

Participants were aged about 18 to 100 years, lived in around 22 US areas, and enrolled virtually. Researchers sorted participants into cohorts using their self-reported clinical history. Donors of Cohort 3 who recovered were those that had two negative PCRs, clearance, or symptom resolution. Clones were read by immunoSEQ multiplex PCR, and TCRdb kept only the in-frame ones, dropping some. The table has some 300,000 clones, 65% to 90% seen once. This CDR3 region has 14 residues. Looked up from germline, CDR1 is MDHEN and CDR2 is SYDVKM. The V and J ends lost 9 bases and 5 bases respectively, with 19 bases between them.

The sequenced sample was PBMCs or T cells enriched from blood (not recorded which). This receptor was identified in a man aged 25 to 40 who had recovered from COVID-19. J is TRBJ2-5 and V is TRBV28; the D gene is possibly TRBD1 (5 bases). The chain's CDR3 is CARTLDMTGETQYF. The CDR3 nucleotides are TGTGCCAGGACGTTGGACATGACTGGGGAGACCCAGTACTTC.